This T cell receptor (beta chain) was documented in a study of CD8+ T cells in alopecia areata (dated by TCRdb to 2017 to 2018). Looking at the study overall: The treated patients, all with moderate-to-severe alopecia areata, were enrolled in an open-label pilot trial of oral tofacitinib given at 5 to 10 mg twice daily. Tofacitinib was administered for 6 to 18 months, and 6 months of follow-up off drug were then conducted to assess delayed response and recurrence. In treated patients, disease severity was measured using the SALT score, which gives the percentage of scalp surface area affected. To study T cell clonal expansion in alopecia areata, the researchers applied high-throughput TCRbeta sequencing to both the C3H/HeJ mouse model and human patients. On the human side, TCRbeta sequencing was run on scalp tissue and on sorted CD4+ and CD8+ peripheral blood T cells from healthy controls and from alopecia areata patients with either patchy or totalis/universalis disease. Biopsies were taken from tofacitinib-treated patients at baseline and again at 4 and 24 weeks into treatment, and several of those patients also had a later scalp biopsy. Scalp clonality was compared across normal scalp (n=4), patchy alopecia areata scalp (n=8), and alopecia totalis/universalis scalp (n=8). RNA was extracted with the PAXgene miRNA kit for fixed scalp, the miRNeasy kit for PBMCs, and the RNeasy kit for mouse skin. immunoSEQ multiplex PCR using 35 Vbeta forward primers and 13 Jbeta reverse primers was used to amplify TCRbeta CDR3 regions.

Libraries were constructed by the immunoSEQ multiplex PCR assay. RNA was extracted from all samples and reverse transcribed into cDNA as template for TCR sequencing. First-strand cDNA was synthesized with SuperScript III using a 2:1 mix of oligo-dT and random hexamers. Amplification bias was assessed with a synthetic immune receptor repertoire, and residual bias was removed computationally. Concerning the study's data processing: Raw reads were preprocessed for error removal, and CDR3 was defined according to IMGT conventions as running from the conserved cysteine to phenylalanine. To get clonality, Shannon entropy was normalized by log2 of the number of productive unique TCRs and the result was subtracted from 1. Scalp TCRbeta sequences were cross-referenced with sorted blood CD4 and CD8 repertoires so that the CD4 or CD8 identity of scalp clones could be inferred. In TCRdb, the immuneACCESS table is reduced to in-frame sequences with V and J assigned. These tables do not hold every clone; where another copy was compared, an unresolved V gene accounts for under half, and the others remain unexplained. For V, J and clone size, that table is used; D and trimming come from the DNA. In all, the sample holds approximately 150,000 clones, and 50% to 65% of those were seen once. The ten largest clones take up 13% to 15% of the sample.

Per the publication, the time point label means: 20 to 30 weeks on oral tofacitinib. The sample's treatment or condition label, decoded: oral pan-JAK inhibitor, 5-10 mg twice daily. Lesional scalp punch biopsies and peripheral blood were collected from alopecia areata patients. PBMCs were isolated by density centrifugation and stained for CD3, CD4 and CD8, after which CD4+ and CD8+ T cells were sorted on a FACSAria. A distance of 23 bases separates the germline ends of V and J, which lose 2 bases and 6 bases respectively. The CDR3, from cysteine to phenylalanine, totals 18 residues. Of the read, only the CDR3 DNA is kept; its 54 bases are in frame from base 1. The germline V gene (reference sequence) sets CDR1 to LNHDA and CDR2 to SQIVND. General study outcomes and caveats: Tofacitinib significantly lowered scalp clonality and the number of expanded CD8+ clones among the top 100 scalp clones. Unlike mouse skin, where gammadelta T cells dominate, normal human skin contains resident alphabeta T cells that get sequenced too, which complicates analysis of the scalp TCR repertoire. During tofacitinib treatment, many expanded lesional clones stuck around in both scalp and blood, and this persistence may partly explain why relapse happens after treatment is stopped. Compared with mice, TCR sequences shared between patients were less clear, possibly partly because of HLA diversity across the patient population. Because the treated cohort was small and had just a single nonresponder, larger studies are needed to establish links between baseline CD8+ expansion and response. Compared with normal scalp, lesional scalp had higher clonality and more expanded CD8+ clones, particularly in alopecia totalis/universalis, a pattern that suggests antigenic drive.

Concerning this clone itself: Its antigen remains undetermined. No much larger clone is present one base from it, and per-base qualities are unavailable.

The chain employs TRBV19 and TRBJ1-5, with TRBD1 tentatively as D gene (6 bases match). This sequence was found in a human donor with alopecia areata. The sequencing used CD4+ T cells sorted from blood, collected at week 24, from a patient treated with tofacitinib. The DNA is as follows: TGTGCCAGTAGTATAACGGCTAGGAGGGGGGGCGGTTTTCAGCCCCAGCATTTT. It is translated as CASSITARRGGGFQPQHF.